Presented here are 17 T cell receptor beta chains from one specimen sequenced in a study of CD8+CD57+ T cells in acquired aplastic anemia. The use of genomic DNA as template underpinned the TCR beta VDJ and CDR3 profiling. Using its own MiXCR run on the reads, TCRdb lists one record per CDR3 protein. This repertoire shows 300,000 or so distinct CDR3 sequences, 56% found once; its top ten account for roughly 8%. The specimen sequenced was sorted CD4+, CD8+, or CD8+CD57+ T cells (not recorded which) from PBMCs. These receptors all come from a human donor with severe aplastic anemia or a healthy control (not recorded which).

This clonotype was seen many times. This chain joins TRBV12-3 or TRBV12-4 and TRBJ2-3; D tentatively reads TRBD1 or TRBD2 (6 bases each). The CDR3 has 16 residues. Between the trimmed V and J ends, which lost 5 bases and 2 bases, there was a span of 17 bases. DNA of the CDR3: TGTGCCAGCAGTCCGAAGACTAGGACAGCCACAGATACGCAGTATTTT. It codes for CASSPKTRTATDTQYF.

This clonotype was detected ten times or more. The CDR3 coding sequence is TGCGCCAGCAGCTTTTCTGCACAGTCGGACTACGAGCAGTACTTC. Its translation: CASSFSAQSDYEQYF. The chain employs TRBV5-1 and TRBJ2-7; D is undetermined. The CDR3 length is 15 residues. Germline CDR1 and CDR2: SGHRS and YFSETQ. Trimming took 2 bases from V and 3 from J, leaving 15 bases between them. Complete variable domain (other parts from reference TRBV5-1 and TRBJ2-7): KAGVTQTPRYLIKTRGQQVTLSCSPISGHRSVSWYQQTPGQGLQFLFEYFSETQRNKGNFPGRFSGRQFSNSRSEMNVSTLELGDSALYLCASSFSAQSDYEQYFGPGTRLTVT.

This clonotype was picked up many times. The CDR3, as DNA: TGTGCCAGCAGCGTAGGGGGGGGGCCCACAACTAATGAAAAACTGTTTTTT. As protein: CASSVGGGPTTNEKLFF. The V call is TRBV9, the J call TRBJ1-4; maybe TRBD1 (6 bases). The CDR3 is 17 residues long. Germline CDR1 SGDLS, CDR2 YYNGEE. Trimming pared 0 bases from V and 0 bases from J, leaving 12 bases between.

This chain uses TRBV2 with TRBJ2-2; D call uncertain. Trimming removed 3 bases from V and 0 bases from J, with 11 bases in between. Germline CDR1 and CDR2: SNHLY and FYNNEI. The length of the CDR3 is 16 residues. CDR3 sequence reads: CASSDRSDPNTGELFF. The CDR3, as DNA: TGTGCCAGCAGTGACCGGAGTGATCCGAACACCGGGGAGCTGTTTTTT.

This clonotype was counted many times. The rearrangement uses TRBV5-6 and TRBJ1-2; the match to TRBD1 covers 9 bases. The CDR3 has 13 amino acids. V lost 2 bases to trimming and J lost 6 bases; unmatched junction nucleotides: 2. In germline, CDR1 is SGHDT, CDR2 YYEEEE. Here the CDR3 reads CASSFTGGDGYTF. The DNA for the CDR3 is TGTGCCAGCAGCTTCACAGGGGGCGATGGCTACACCTTC.

This CDR3 reads CASSPRVISYNEQFF. The CDR3 DNA follows: TGTGCCAGCAGCCCCAGGGTTATCTCCTACAATGAGCAGTTCTTC. The chain is built from TRBV2 and TRBJ2-1; TRBD1 might be the D (5 bases). CDR3 size: 15 residues. Germline CDR1 and CDR2: SNHLY and FYNNEI. V lost 6 bases, J lost 0 bases, and 12 bases lay in between.

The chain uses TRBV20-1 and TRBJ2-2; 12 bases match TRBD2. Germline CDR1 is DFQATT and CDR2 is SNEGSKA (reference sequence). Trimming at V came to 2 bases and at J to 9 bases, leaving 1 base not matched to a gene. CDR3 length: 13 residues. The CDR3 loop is CSARLAGGWELFF. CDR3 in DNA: TGCAGTGCTAGACTAGCGGGGGGGTGGGAGCTGTTTTTT.

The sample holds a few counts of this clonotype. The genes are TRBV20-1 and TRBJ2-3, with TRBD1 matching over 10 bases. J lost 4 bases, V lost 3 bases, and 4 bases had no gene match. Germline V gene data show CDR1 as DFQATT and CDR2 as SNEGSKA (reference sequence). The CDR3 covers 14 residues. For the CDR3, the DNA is TGCAGTGCTAGGGACAGGGGGAGAGCAGATACGCAGTATTTT. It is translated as CSARDRGRADTQYF.

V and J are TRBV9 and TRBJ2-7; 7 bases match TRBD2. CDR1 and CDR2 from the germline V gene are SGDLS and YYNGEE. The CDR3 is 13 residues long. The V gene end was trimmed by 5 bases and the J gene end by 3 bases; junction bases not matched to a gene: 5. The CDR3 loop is CASSGGDGYEQYF. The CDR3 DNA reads TGTGCCAGCAGTGGGGGGGATGGCTACGAGCAGTACTTC.

CDR3 region: CASSLGKREAFF. DNA for the CDR3: TGTGCCAGCAGCTTAGGAAAGAGGGAAGCTTTCTTT. The chain links TRBV7-9 to TRBJ1-1; D ambiguous. Trimming cost V 1 base and J 8 bases, with 8 bases left between them. CDR1 and CDR2 (germline): SEHNR, FQNEAQ (reference sequence). CDR3 length: 12 amino acids.

CDR3 loop: CASSEQAGEVAGELFF. The CDR3 DNA reads TGCGCCAGCAGTGAGCAGGCAGGGGAGGTCGCCGGGGAGCTGTTTTTT. The chain carries TRBV10-2 and TRBJ2-2; the D call may be TRBD1 or TRBD2 (6 bases each). The CDR3 consists of 16 residues. Germline values: CDR1 WSHSY, CDR2 SAAADI. The ends were cut back, 2 bases at V and 6 bases at J, with 16 bases in the middle.

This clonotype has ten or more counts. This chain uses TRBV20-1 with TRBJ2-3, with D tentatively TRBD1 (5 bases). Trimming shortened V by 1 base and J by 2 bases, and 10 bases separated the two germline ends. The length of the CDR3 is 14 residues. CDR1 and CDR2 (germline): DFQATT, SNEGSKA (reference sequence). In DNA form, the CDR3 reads TGCAGTGCTAGAGGGGGCCCGACCACAGATACGCAGTATTTT. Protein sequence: CSARGGPTTDTQYF.

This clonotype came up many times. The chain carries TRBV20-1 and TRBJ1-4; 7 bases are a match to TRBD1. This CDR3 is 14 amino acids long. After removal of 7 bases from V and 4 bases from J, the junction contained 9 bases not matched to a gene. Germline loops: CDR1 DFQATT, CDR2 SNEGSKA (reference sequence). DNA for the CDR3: TGCAGTGTAGAGCAAGGGGGCGTTAATGAAAAACTGTTTTTT. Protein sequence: CSVEQGGVNEKLFF.

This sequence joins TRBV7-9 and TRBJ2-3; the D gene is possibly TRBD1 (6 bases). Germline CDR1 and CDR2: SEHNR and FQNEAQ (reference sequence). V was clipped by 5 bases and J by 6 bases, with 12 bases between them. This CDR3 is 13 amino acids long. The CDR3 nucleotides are TGTGCCAGCAGCCCAGGGGTAACGGATACGCAGTATTTT. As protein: CASSPGVTDTQYF.

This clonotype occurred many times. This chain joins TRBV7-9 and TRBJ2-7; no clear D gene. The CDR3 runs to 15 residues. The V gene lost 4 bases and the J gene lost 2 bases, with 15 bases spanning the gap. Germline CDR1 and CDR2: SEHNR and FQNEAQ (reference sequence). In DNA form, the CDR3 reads TGTGCCAGCAGCTACCTGGGAATGGGTACCTACGAGCAGTACTTC. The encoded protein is CASSYLGMGTYEQYF.

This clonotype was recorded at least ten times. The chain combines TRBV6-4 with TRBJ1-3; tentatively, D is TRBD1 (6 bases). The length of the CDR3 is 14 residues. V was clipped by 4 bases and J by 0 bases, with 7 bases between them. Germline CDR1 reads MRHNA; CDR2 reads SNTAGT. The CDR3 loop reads CASSGQASGNTIYF. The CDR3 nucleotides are TGTGCCAGCAGTGGACAGGCCTCTGGAAACACCATATATTTT.

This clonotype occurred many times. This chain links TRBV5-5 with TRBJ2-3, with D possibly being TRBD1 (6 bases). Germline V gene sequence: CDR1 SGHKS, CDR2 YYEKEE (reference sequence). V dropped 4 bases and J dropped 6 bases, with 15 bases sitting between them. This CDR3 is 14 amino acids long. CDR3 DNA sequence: TGTGCCAGCAGCCCAATAGCCACAGGGGATACGCAGTATTTT. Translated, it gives CASSPIATGDTQYF.